The 6 T cell receptor beta chains presented below share a single source sample, sequenced in a study of T cell responses to AZD1222 COVID-19 vaccine. Data came from immunoSEQ multiplex PCR; TCRdb stores just in-frame clones and leaves some out. The repertoire consists of about 85,000 clones, with over 80% occurring once and the leading ten covering roughly 15%. The source was peripheral blood, collected on day 0 of AZD1222 vaccination. The origin of the receptors is an adult in good health.

The V gene is TRBV11-2, the J gene TRBJ2-7, with TRBD1 matching 7 bases. The trim removed 6 bases at V and 7 bases at J, leaving 9 bases unmatched. This CDR3 is 13 amino acids long. CDR1 is SGHAT, CDR2 FQNNGV, per germline. As DNA, the CDR3 is TGTGCCAGCAGGGACAGGATAGTGGAGGAGCAGTACTTC. Residues: CASRDRIVEEQYF.

The chain links TRBV7-9 to TRBJ1-4; D may be TRBD1 (6 bases). The germline V and J ends were trimmed by 1 base and 11 bases, with 26 bases remaining between them. CDR3 length: 18 residues. Germline-derived CDR1 and CDR2 are SEHNR and FQNEAQ (reference sequence). The CDR3 spells CASSLGSAGDPIFEKLFF. In nucleotides, the CDR3 is TGTGCCAGCAGCTTAGGATCGGCAGGGGATCCGATATTTGAGAAACTGTTTTTT.

This clone occurred once. The chain joins TRBV2 to TRBJ1-1, with D uncertain. V lost 2 bases and J lost 10, with 5 bases in between. The length of the CDR3 is 10 residues. CDR1 is SNHLY and CDR2 is FYNNEI in the germline V gene. CDR3 in DNA: TGTGCCAGCAGTGAATGGCCAGCTTTCTTT. Amino acids: CASSEWPAFF.

The chain has TRBV2 and TRBJ1-6; 10 positions match TRBD1. This CDR3 region has 15 residues. Germline lookup yields CDR1 SNHLY and CDR2 FYNNEI. The V and J ends lost 5 bases and 7 bases, in that order; junction bases with no gene match: 5. The CDR3 sequence is CASSPPGQGNSPLHF. In DNA form, the CDR3 reads TGTGCCAGCAGTCCCCCGGGACAGGGGAATTCACCCCTCCACTTT.

The rearrangement joins TRBV30 to TRBJ2-7; the match to TRBD2 covers 8 bases. Trimming took 4 bases from V and 0 from J; bases not matched to a gene: 5. CDR1 is GTSNPN and CDR2 is SVGIG in the germline V gene (reference sequence). This CDR3 spans 14 amino acids. Here the CDR3 DNA reads TGTGCCTGGACCTTAGCGGGGAACTCCTACGAGCAGTACTTC. Translating it yields CAWTLAGNSYEQYF.

The chain is built from TRBV7-2 and TRBJ2-7; D call uncertain. The CDR3 extends over 14 amino acids. The germline V gene has CDR1 SGHTA and CDR2 FQGNSA. V lost 2 bases and J 2 bases, leaving 10 bases between the germline ends. CDR3 region: CASSLSWSAYEQYF. CDR3 in DNA: TGTGCCAGCAGCTTAAGCTGGTCCGCCTACGAGCAGTACTTC.